This TCR beta chain came from a study of CD8 T cells in Susac syndrome. When the RNA was reverse transcribed, random hexamers were used with an input of about 0.5 to 1 ug. TCR beta CDR3 was amplified by immunoSEQ multiplex PCR. This amplification extended across 54 Vbeta and 13 Jbeta segments. TCRdb independently ran MiXCR on the immunoSEQ multiplex PCR reads; one entry per CDR3 protein. Among 150,000 to 200,000 distinct CDR3 sequences listed, approximately 95% were seen once. The study sequenced TCR beta in blood CD8+ and CD4+ T cells. Healthy donors constituted the controls, which were matched for age and sex. While CD8+ and CD4+ T cells were isolated negatively, TEMRA cells were enriched by FACS. V lost 4 bases and J 7 bases, leaving 10 bases between the germline ends. Germline assignment: CDR1 LNHDA and CDR2 SQIVND (reference sequence). This CDR3 contains 13 residues.

The TCR sequence derives from a human donor in good health. The chain is built from TRBV19 and TRBJ2-2; tentatively, D is TRBD1 (5 bases). The sequenced sample was CD4+ T cells from PBMCs. The CDR3 region has the DNA TGTGCCAGTAGTAGGACACTCGGCGGGGAGCTGTTTTTT. Translated, it gives CASSRTLGGELFF.